This T cell receptor (beta chain) was observed in a study of response to subunit inactivated influenza vaccine. Study observations and caveats: The authors proposed limited new T cell recruitment per seasonal influenza vaccination.

Each CDR3 protein is one row after TCRdb ran MiXCR on the RT-PCR reads. This table has fewer than 200,000 distinct CDR3 sequences, about a tenth appearing once. The CDR3 runs 15 residues. J gave up 1 base and V 5 bases, and 1 base lay outside the gene matches. Per germline, CDR1 SGHVS and CDR2 FQNEAQ. This clonotype was detected ten times or more. Its cognate antigen is unknown. The receptor comes from a man aged 50-59 years who received an inactivated influenza vaccine. The chain combines TRBV7-8 with TRBJ2-2; 10 bases map to TRBD2. The sequencing used non-naive T cells sorted from PBMCs, collected on the day of vaccination. The CDR3 DNA is TGTGCCAGCAGCCAGCGGGGGGGGAACACCGGGGAGCTGTTTTTT. It codes for CASSQRGGNTGELFF.